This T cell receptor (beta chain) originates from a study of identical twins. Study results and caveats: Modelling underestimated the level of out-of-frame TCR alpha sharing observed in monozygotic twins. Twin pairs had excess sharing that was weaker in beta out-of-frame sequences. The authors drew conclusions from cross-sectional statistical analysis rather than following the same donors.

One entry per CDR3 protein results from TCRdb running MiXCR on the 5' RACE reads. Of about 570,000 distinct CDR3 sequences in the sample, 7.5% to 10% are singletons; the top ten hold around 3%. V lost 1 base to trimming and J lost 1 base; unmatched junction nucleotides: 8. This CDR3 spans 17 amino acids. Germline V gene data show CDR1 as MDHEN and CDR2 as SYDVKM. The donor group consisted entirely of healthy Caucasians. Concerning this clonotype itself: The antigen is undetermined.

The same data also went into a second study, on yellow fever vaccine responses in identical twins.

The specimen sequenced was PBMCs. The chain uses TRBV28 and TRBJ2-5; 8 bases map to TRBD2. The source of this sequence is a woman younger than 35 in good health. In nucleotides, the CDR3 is TGTGCCAGCAGTTTATCATCGAGACTAGCGTTCCAAGAGACCCAGTACTTC. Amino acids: CASSLSSRLAFQETQYF.